A single sample is the source of the 23 T cell receptor beta chains below, sequenced in a study of shared clonotypes between healthy human individuals. The method was immunoSEQ multiplex PCR; TCRdb's version includes in-frame clones alone and lacks a portion of them. The data hold roughly 530,000 clones, with 90% to 96% observed a single time. The source material was naive CD4+ T cells sorted from blood. The subset here: CD45RA+ positively selected. These receptors all come from a woman aged 25-40 years in good health.

The chain carries TRBV11-2 and TRBJ2-3; 12 nucleotides match TRBD2. The V and J ends lost 4 bases and 4 bases, in that order; junction bases with no gene match: 15. The CDR3 length is 19 residues. Germline assignment: CDR1 SGHAT and CDR2 FQNNGV. The CDR3 region is CASSSLPGTSGRGPDTQYF. The CDR3 nucleotides are TGTGCCAGCAGCTCACTTCCCGGGACTAGCGGGCGGGGACCAGATACGCAGTATTTT. Variable domain in full (rest from reference TRBV11-2 and TRBJ2-3): EAGVAQSPRYKIIEKRQSVAFWCNPISGHATLYWYQQILGQGPKLLIQFQNNGVVDDSQLPKDRFSAERLKGVDSTLKIQPAKLEDSAVYLCASSSLPGTSGRGPDTQYFGPGTRLTVL.

In nucleotides, the CDR3 is TGTGCCAGCTCCCCAAGACAGTCGACCTACAATGAGCAGTTCTTC. Its protein is CASSPRQSTYNEQFF. V usage is TRBV18 and J usage is TRBJ2-1, with D possibly TRBD1 on 5 matching bases. Germline V CDR1 and CDR2: KGHSH, LQKENI. The ends were cut back, 6 bases at V and 2 bases at J, with 14 bases in the middle. This CDR3 spans 15 amino acids.

V gene TRBV20-1 combines with J gene TRBJ2-3; D is undetermined. The germline gives CDR1 DFQATT, CDR2 SNEGSKA (reference sequence). Trimming shortened V by 6 bases and J by 0 bases, and 4 bases separated the two germline ends. This CDR3 is built from 11 residues. Here the CDR3 reads CSATSTDTQYF. In nucleotides, the CDR3 is TGCAGTGCGACTAGCACAGATACGCAGTATTTT.

The V gene is TRBV6-1, the J gene TRBJ1-4, with D uncertain. The CDR3 spans 14 residues. Per the germline V gene, CDR1 is MNHNS and CDR2 is SASEGT. Trimming left V 8 bases short and J 2 bases short, with 12 bases between. The CDR3, as DNA: TGTGCCAGCGCAATGGGGAGGACTAATGAAAAACTGTTTTTT. It yields the protein CASAMGRTNEKLFF.

This rearrangement joins TRBV23-1 to TRBJ2-7; tentative D call: TRBD2 (7 bases). TRBV23-1 is an ORF for which the function is uncertain. V was cut by 5 bases and J by 7 bases, with 24 bases left in between. The CDR3 sequence is 16 residues long. CDR3 DNA: TGCGCCAGCAGTAGGGGGAGGGGCAGGCTAACGAGGGAGCAGTACTTC. Translated: CASSRGRGRLTREQYF.

The rearrangement links TRBV5-4 to TRBJ1-2; D unresolved. The germline CDR1 and CDR2 sequences are SGHNT and YYREEE (reference sequence). The length of the CDR3 is 17 residues. Trimming took 4 bases from V and 4 from J, leaving 23 bases between them. CDR3 amino acids: CASSPGRSEQPLYGYTF. The DNA of the CDR3 is TGTGCCAGCAGCCCTGGTAGATCGGAACAGCCTCTCTATGGCTACACCTTC.

The V and J genes are TRBV4-1 and TRBJ2-3; 8 bases map to TRBD2. V lost 0 bases and J lost 4; bases outside the gene matches: 12. The germline V gene encodes CDR1 MGHRA and CDR2 YSYEKL. CDR3 length equals 18 residues. The CDR3 DNA reads as TGCGCCAGCAGCCAAGATTTTAAGCAGCGGGAGTCTCCAGATACGCAGTATTTT. Protein: CASSQDFKQRESPDTQYF.

In the case of this clone: Other DNA sequences in the sample encode the same CDR3. The chain recombines TRBV7-9 with TRBJ2-5; a possible D gene is TRBD2 (5 bases). With 6 bases removed from V and 5 bases from J, the gap between germline ends came to 7 bases. Germline loops: CDR1 SEHNR, CDR2 FQNEAQ (reference sequence). The CDR3 spans 11 residues. CDR3 nucleotides: TGTGCCAGCAGTCCGGGGGAGACCCAGTACTTC. This codes for CASSPGETQYF.

A remark on this clone: The same CDR3 is also encoded by other DNA sequences in this sample. The chain combines TRBV19 with TRBJ2-2, with 8 nucleotides matching TRBD1. The ends lost 4 bases at V and 1 base at J; junction bases unmatched: 2. Looked up from germline, CDR1 is LNHDA and CDR2 is SQIVND (reference sequence). CDR3 length: 15 residues. DNA for the CDR3: TGTGCCAGTAGTACGGGGACAGGGAACACCGGGGAGCTGTTTTTT. Protein sequence: CASSTGTGNTGELFF.

The chain uses TRBV18 and TRBJ2-1, with 7 bases lining up with TRBD1. CDR1 KGHSH and CDR2 LQKENI come from the germline V gene. The CDR3 totals 15 residues. Trimming at V came to 2 bases and at J to 4 bases, leaving 5 bases not matched to a gene. DNA of the CDR3: TGTGCCAGCTCACCAGGGACAGAGGTTTACAATGAGCAGTTCTTC. Protein: CASSPGTEVYNEQFF.

This rearrangement joins TRBV6-6 to TRBJ1-2; 8 nucleotides align to TRBD1. From germline, CDR1 is MNHNY and CDR2 SVGAGI (reference sequence). J lost 4 bases, V lost 6 bases, and 10 bases had no gene match. CDR3 length: 15 amino acids. CDR3 protein: CASRNSGQGAYGYTF. DNA for the CDR3: TGTGCCAGCAGAAATTCAGGGCAGGGGGCCTATGGCTACACCTTC.

This chain joins TRBV11-2 and TRBJ2-7; TRBD2 aligns across 8 bases. The CDR3 has 15 amino acids. The V segment lost 5 bases and the J segment 4 bases; nucleotides outside the gene matches: 10. Germline CDR1 and CDR2: SGHAT and FQNNGV. CDR3: CASSRSTGGLYEQYF. CDR3 in DNA: TGTGCCAGCAGCCGAAGCACGGGGGGGCTTTACGAGCAGTACTTC. The entire variable domain, with the rest obtained from reference TRBV11-2 and TRBJ2-7, is as follows: EAGVAQSPRYKIIEKRQSVAFWCNPISGHATLYWYQQILGQGPKLLIQFQNNGVVDDSQLPKDRFSAERLKGVDSTLKIQPAKLEDSAVYLCASSRSTGGLYEQYFGPGTRLTVT.

V is TRBV7-9 and J is TRBJ1-2; D unclear. With 5 bases removed from V and 0 bases from J, the gap between germline ends came to 16 bases. This CDR3 spans 16 amino acids. CDR1 SEHNR and CDR2 FQNEAQ come from the germline V gene (reference sequence). DNA of the CDR3: TGTGCCAGCAGCCCAATTAACGGCAGAACTAACTATGGCTACACCTTC. It translates to CASSPINGRTNYGYTF.

The J gene is TRBJ1-1, the V gene TRBV7-9; the D is unclear. With 2 bases removed from V and 1 base from J, the gap between germline ends came to 5 bases. CDR3 length: 13 residues. CDR1 is SEHNR, CDR2 FQNEAQ, per germline (reference sequence). Here the CDR3 reads CASSLSWNTEAFF. CDR3 in DNA: TGTGCCAGCAGCTTAAGTTGGAACACTGAAGCTTTCTTT.

The rearrangement links TRBV27 to TRBJ2-1, with D perhaps assigned TRBD1 or TRBD2 (6 bases each). Germline V CDR1 and CDR2: MNHEY, SMNVEV (reference sequence). Trimming took 5 bases from V and 8 from J, leaving 19 bases between them. CDR3 length equals 15 residues. CDR3 amino acids: CASSLRGADIHEQFF. CDR3 sequence (DNA): TGTGCCAGCAGTCTAAGGGGGGCCGACATCCATGAGCAGTTCTTC.

CDR3 sequence reads: CASSISSPVNEQYF. The CDR3 DNA sequence: TGTGCCAGCAGTATCAGTAGCCCGGTCAACGAGCAGTACTTC. The chain recombines TRBV6-6 with TRBJ2-7; D uncertain. V was cut by 5 bases and J by 5 bases, with 16 bases left in between. This CDR3 is built from 14 residues. Per the germline V gene, CDR1 is MNHNY and CDR2 is SVGAGI (reference sequence).

Here the CDR3 reads CASSYRAHQPQHF. In DNA, the CDR3 is TGCGCCAGCAGTTATAGGGCACATCAGCCCCAGCATTTT. The chain is built from TRBV5-1 and TRBJ1-5, with unresolved D. The germline V and J ends were trimmed by 5 bases and 5 bases, with 11 bases remaining between them. CDR3 length: 13 amino acids. Germline V CDR1 and CDR2: SGHRS, YFSETQ. The full variable domain, completed using reference TRBV5-1 and TRBJ1-5, is KAGVTQTPRYLIKTRGQQVTLSCSPISGHRSVSWYQQTPGQGLQFLFEYFSETQRNKGNFPGRFSGRQFSNSRSEMNVSTLELGDSALYLCASSYRAHQPQHFGDGTRLSIL.

This chain links TRBV4-1 with TRBJ2-1, with D perhaps matching TRBD1 (7 bases). Germline assignment: CDR1 MGHRA and CDR2 YSYEKL. CDR3 size: 14 residues. Trimming took 2 bases from V and 7 from J, leaving 12 bases between them. The DNA of the CDR3 is TGCGCCAGCAGCCAACCTTCAGGGGGGAATGAGCAGTTCTTC. Translation: CASSQPSGGNEQFF.

CDR3 protein: CASSLAWGEAFF. The DNA for the CDR3 is TGTGCCAGCAGCTTGGCCTGGGGCGAGGCTTTCTTT. This chain uses TRBV5-8 with TRBJ1-1, with D perhaps matching TRBD1 (5 bases). Looked up from germline, CDR1 is SGHTS and CDR2 is YDEGEE. The CDR3 totals 12 residues. Deletions cut 0 bases from V and 11 bases from J, with 11 bases between.

About this clone: Other DNA sequences of this sample code for an identical CDR3. The chain couples TRBV2 to TRBJ2-3; a possible D gene is TRBD1 (5 bases). V was pared by 4 bases and J by 6 bases, with 8 bases between. The germline CDR1 and CDR2 sequences are SNHLY and FYNNEI. This CDR3 has 12 amino acids. The CDR3 sequence is CASSGWGDTQYF. CDR3 in DNA: TGTGCCAGCAGTGGCTGGGGCGATACGCAGTATTTT.

The chain recombines TRBV27 with TRBJ1-2, with TRBD1 matching 9 bases. This CDR3 region has 14 residues. In germline, CDR1 is MNHEY, CDR2 SMNVEV (reference sequence). V lost 4 bases to trimming and J lost 8 bases; unmatched junction nucleotides: 8. The CDR3 DNA sequence: TGTGCCAGCAGTTCCGGACAGGGGTGGGAAGGCTACACCTTC. It codes for CASSSGQGWEGYTF.

The chain combines TRBV6-1 with TRBJ2-1; tentative D call: TRBD1 (7 bases). The V end lost 6 bases, the J end lost 4 bases, and 10 bases lay between the germline ends. The CDR3 length is 13 residues. In germline, CDR1 is MNHNS, CDR2 SASEGT. The CDR3 reads CASSAGQYNEQFF. As DNA, the CDR3 is TGTGCCAGCAGCGCGGGACAGTACAATGAGCAGTTCTTC.

The V and J genes are TRBV9 and TRBJ2-6; TRBD2 agrees at 9 bases. The CDR3 spans 18 residues. Germline CDR1 and CDR2: SGDLS and YYNGEE. The V gene end was trimmed by 4 bases and the J gene end by 2 bases; junction bases not matched to a gene: 10. The chain's CDR3 is CASSRRGSGRTGANVLTF. In nucleotides, the CDR3 is TGTGCCAGCAGCCGGCGGGGGAGCGGGAGGACTGGGGCCAACGTCCTGACTTTC.